What follows are 5 T cell receptor beta chains derived from one specimen sequenced in a study of cytomegalovirus exposure and HLA in healthy donors. The protocol was immunoSEQ multiplex PCR, while the TCRdb copy is restricted to in-frame clones and leaves out a portion. The sample includes 65,000 to 90,000 clones, roughly 90% of them seen just once. Sequenced: PBMCs. The receptors were sampled from a woman younger than 35 in good health and CMV-seropositive.

The chain has TRBV7-2 and TRBJ2-2; D is uncertain. V shed 4 bases and J shed 3 bases, with 3 bases lying between them. This CDR3 contains 12 residues. From germline, CDR1 is SGHTA and CDR2 FQGNSA. The CDR3 sequence: CASSSYTGELFF. The CDR3 DNA reads TGTGCCAGCAGCTCCTACACCGGGGAGCTGTTTTTT.

J is TRBJ1-2 and V is TRBV27; D not certain. The V gene lost 2 bases and the J gene lost 8 bases, with 18 bases spanning the gap. CDR3 length: 15 amino acids. Germline assignment: CDR1 MNHEY and CDR2 SMNVEV (reference sequence). CDR3 nucleotides: TGTGCCAGCAGTTTAAGGAGGGATCTGGTTGTGGGCTACACCTTC. Its translation: CASSLRRDLVVGYTF.

The chain uses TRBV20-1 and TRBJ2-7, with D possibly being TRBD1 (5 bases). There are 11 residues in the CDR3. V lost 2 bases, J lost 9 bases, and 11 bases lay in between. Germline V gives CDR1 DFQATT, CDR2 SNEGSKA (reference sequence). In DNA form, the CDR3 reads TGCAGTGCTAGAACACAGGAAGCGCAGTACTTC. Protein: CSARTQEAQYF.

The CDR3 DNA follows: TGTGCCAGCAGCTCCGCGCGTGGCAATCAGCCCCAGCATTTT. Amino acids: CASSSARGNQPQHF. The chain links TRBV7-2 to TRBJ1-5; D gene uncertain. The length of the CDR3 is 14 residues. Trimming removed 4 bases at V and 2 bases at J, with 9 bases between. Germline V CDR1 and CDR2: SGHTA, FQGNSA.

This chain links TRBV28 with TRBJ1-1; no definite D call. Germline assignment: CDR1 MDHEN and CDR2 SYDVKM. The V end lost 9 bases, the J end lost 7 bases, and 15 bases lay between the germline ends. The CDR3 is made up of 12 amino acids. The CDR3 protein is CASTSLGVEAFF. The CDR3 nucleotides are TGTGCCAGTACTTCCCTGGGCGTTGAAGCTTTCTTT.